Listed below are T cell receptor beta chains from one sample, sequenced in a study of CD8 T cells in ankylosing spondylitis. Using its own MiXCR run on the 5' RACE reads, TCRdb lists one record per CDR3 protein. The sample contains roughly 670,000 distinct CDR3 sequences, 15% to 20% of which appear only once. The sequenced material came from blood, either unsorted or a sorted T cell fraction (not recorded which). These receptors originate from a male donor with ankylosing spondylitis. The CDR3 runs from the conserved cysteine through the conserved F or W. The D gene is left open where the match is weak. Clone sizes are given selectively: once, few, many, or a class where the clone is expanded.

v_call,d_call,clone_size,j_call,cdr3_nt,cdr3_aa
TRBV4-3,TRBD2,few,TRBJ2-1,TGCGCCAGCAGCCCGGGGACTACGTACTACAATGAGCAGTTCTTC,CASSPGTTYYNEQFF
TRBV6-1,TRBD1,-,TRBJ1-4,TGTGCCAGCAGTCAGCACGACAGGGATGAAAAACTGTTTTTT,CASSQHDRDEKLFF
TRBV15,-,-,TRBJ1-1,TGTGCCACCAGCCGTATCACCAGGGGTTTCACCTTGAACACTGAAGCTTTCTTT,CATSRITRGFTLNTEAFF
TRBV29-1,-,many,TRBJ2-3,TGCAGCGTTGATAGCGGCACAGATACGCAGTATTTT,CSVDSGTDTQYF
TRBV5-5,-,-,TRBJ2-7,TGTGCCAGCAGCCCCGTACACGGTGGCAGCGAGCAGTACTTC,CASSPVHGGSEQYF
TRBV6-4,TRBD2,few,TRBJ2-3,TGTGCCAGCAGTGAGCTAGCGGGGGCCACAGATACGCAGTATTTT,CASSELAGATDTQYF
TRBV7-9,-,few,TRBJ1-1,TGTGCCAGCAGCTTAGCCCTCGACCCTCAAGCTTTCTTT,CASSLALDPQAFF
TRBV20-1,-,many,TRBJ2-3,TGCAGTGCCCCCCTCACAGATACGCAGTATTTT,CSAPLTDTQYF
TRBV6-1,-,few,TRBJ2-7,TGTGCCAGCTCAGAGCGGCGGTCCTCCTACGAGCAGTACTTC,CASSERRSSYEQYF
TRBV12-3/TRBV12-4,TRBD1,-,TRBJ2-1,TGTGCCAGCAGTTTAAAGGGACAGGGTTACAATGAGCAGTTCTTC,CASSLKGQGYNEQFF
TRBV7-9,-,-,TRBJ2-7,TGTGCCAGCAGCTTAGGAGGAGGGGTAAAGGACGAGCAGTACTTC,CASSLGGGVKDEQYF
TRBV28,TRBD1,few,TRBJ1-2,TGTGCCAGCAGTTTAACCGGACAGGCTAACTATGGCTACACCTTC,CASSLTGQANYGYTF